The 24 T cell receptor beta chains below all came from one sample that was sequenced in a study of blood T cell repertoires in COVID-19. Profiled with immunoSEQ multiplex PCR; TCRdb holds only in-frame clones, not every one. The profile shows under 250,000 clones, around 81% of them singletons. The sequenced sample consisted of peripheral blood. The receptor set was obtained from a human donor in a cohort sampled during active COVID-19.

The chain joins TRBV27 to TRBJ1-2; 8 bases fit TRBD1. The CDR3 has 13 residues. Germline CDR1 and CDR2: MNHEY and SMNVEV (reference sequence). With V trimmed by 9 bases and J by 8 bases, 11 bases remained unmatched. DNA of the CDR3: TGTGCCAGTCAAGAGCAGGGGGCTTCCGGCTACACCTTC. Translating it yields CASQEQGASGYTF.

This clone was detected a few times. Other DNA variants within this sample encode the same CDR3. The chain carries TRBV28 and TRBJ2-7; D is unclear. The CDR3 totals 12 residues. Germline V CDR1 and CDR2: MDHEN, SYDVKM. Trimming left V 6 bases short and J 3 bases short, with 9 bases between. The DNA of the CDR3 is TGTGCCAGCAGCCCTAGTGTCTACGAGCAGTACTTC. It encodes CASSPSVYEQYF.

As DNA, the CDR3 is TGTGCCTGGAACACACTAGCGAACACCGGGGAGCTGTTTTTT. Residues: CAWNTLANTGELFF. The rearrangement links TRBV30 to TRBJ2-2; a possible D gene is TRBD2 (5 bases). Germline V gene sequence: CDR1 GTSNPN, CDR2 SVGIG (reference sequence). V lost 4 bases to trimming and J lost 0 bases, with 9 bases between them. CDR3 length: 14 amino acids. Together with reference TRBV30 and TRBJ2-2, the CDR3 gives the full variable domain: SQTIHQWPATLVQPVGSPLSLECTVEGTSNPNLYWYRQAAGRGLQLLFYSVGIGQISSEVPQNLSASRPQDRQFILSSKKLLLSDSGFYLCAWNTLANTGELFFGEGSRLTVL.

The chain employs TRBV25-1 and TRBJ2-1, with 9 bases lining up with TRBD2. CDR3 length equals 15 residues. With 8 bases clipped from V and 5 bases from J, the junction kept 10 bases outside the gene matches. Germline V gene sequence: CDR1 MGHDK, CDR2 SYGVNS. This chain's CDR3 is CASLSFSGRNNEQFF. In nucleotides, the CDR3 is TGTGCCAGCCTAAGCTTTAGCGGGAGAAACAATGAGCAGTTCTTC.

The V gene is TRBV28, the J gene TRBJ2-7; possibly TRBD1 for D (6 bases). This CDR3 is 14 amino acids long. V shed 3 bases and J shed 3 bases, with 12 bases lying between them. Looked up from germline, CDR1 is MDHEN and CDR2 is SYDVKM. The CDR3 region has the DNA TGTGCCAGCAGTTTCGTGACAGGAGACTACGAGCAGTACTTC. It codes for CASSFVTGDYEQYF.

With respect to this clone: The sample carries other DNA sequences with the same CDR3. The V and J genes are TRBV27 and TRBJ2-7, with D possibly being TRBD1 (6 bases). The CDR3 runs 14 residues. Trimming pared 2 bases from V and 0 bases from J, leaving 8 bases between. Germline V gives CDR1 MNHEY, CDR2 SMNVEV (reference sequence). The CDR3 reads CASSLNRDSYEQYF. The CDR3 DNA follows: TGTGCCAGCAGTTTAAACAGGGACTCCTACGAGCAGTACTTC.

This CDR3 is CASSVTGASAYNEQFF. In DNA form, the CDR3 reads TGTGCCAGCAGTGTCACGGGAGCTAGCGCATACAATGAGCAGTTCTTC. This chain connects TRBV2 to TRBJ2-1; tentative D call: TRBD2 (6 bases). Trimming took 4 bases from V and 4 from J, leaving 17 bases between them. CDR1 is SNHLY and CDR2 is FYNNEI in the germline V gene. This CDR3 has 16 residues.

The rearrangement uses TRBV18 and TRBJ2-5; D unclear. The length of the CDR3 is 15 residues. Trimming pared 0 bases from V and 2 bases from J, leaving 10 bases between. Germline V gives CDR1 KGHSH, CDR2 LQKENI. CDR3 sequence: CASSPPYGLQETQYF. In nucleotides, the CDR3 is TGTGCCAGCTCACCACCCTACGGGTTACAAGAGACCCAGTACTTC.

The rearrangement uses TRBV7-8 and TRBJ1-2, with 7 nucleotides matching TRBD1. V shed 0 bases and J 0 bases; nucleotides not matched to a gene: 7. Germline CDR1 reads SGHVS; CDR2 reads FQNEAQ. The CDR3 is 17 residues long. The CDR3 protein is CASSLAPTGIPNYGYTF. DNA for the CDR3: TGTGCCAGCAGCTTAGCGCCGACAGGGATACCTAACTATGGCTACACCTTC.

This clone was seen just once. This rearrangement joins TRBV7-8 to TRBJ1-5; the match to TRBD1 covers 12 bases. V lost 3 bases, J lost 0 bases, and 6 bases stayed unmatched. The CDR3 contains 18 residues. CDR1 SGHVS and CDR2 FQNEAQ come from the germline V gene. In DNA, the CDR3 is TGTGCCAGCAGCTTCGGGGACAGGGGGCGTTATAGCAATCAGCCCCAGCATTTT. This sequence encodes CASSFGDRGRYSNQPQHF.

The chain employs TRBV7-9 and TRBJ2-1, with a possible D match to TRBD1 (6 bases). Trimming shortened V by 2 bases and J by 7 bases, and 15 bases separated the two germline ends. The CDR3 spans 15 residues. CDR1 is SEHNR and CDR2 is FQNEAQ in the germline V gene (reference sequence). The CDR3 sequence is CASSLKGDEWNEQFF. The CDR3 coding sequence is TGTGCCAGCAGCTTAAAGGGGGACGAGTGGAATGAGCAGTTCTTC.

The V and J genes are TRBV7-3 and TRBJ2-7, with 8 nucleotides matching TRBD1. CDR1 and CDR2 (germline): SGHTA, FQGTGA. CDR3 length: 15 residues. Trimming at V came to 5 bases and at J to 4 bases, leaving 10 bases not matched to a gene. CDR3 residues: CASSPSGTGLYEQYF. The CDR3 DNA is TGTGCCAGCAGCCCCTCCGGGACAGGTTTATACGAGCAGTACTTC.

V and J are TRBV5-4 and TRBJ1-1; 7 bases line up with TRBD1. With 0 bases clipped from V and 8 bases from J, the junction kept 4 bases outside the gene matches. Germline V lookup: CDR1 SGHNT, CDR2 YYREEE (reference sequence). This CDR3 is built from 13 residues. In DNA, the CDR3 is TGTGCCAGCAGCTTGGAATTACAGGGGGAAGCTTTCTTT. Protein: CASSLELQGEAFF.

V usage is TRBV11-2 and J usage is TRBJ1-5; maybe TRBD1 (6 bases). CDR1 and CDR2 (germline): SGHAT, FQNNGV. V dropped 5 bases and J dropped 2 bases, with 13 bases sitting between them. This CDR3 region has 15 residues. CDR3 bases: TGTGCCAGCAGCCGAAGGGCAGGGGGCAATCAGCCCCAGCATTTT. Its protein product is CASSRRAGGNQPQHF. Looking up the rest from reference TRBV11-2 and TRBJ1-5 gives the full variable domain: EAGVAQSPRYKIIEKRQSVAFWCNPISGHATLYWYQQILGQGPKLLIQFQNNGVVDDSQLPKDRFSAERLKGVDSTLKIQPAKLEDSAVYLCASSRRAGGNQPQHFGDGTRLSIL.

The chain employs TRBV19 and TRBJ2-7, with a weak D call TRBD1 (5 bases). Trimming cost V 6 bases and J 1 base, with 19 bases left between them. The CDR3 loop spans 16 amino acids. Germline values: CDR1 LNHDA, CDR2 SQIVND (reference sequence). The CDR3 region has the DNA TGTGCCAGTAGGGATTTTTTCAGGGTTACATCCTACGAGCAGTACTTC. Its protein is CASRDFFRVTSYEQYF.

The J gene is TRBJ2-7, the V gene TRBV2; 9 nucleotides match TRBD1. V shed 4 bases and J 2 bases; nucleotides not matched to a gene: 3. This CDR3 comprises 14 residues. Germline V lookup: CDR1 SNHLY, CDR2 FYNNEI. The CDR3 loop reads CASSVGQGTYEQYF. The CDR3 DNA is TGTGCCAGCAGTGTGGGACAGGGAACCTACGAGCAGTACTTC. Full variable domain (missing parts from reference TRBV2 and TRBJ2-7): EPEVTQTPSHQVTQMGQEVILRCVPISNHLYFYWYRQILGQKVEFLVSFYNNEISEKSEIFDDQFSVERPDGSNFTLKIRSTKLEDSAMYFCASSVGQGTYEQYFGPGTRLTVT.

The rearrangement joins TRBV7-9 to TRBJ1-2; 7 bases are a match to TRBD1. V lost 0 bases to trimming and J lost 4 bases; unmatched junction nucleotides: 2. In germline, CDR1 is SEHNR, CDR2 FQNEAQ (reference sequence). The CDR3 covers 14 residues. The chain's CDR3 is CASSLAGTVYGYTF. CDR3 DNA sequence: TGTGCCAGCAGCTTAGCCGGGACAGTCTATGGCTACACCTTC.

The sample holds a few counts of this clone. The CDR3 is CASNKGVTDTQYF. The CDR3 nucleotides read TGTGCCAGCAATAAGGGGGTCACAGATACGCAGTATTTT. The chain couples TRBV7-2 to TRBJ2-3; maybe TRBD1 (6 bases). Looked up from germline, CDR1 is SGHTA and CDR2 is FQGNSA. The CDR3 extends over 13 amino acids. Trimming stripped 7 bases from V and 2 bases from J, with 10 bases between. Complete variable domain (other parts from reference TRBV7-2 and TRBJ2-3): GAGVSQSPSNKVTEKGKDVELRCDPISGHTALYWYRQSLGQGLEFLIYFQGNSAPDKSGLPSDRFSAERTGGSVSTLTIQRTQQEDSAVYLCASNKGVTDTQYFGPGTRLTVL.

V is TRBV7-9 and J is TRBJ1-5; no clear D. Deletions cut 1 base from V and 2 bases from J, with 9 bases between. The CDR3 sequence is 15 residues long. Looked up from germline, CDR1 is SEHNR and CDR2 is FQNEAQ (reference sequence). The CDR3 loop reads CASSLDSSGNQPQHF. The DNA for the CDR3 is TGTGCCAGCAGCTTAGATAGTAGCGGCAATCAGCCCCAGCATTTT.

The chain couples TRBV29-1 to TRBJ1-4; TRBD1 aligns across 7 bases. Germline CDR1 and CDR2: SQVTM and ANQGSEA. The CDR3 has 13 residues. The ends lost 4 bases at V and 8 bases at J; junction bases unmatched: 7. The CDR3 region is CSVVTGEVEKLFF. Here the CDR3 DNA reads TGCAGCGTTGTAACAGGGGAGGTGGAAAAACTGTTTTTT. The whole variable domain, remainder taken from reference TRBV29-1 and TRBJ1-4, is SAVISQKPSRDICQRGTSLTIQCQVDSQVTMMFWYRQQPGQSLTLIATANQGSEATYESGFVIDKFPISRPNLTFSTLTVSNMSPEDSSIYLCSVVTGEVEKLFFGSGTQLSVL.

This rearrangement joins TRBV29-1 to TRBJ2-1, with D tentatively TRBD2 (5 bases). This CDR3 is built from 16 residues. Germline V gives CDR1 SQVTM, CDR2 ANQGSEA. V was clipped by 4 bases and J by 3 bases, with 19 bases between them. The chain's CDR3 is CSVGAAAENYYNEQFF. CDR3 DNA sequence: TGCAGCGTTGGGGCAGCGGCCGAGAACTACTACAATGAGCAGTTCTTC.

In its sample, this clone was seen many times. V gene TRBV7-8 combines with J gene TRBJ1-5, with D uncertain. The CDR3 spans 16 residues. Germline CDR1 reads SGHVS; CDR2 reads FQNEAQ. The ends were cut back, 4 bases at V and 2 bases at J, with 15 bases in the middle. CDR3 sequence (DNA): TGTGCCAGCAGCTCATATATCATCCGGGGCAATCAGCCCCAGCATTTT. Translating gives CASSSYIIRGNQPQHF.

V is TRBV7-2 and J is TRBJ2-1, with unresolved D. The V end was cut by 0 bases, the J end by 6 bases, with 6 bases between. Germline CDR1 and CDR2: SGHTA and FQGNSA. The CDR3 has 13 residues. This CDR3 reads CASSLAPINEQFF. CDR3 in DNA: TGTGCCAGCAGCTTAGCCCCCATCAATGAGCAGTTCTTC.

The CDR3 sequence: CASSPGDGGGNEQFF. CDR3 coding DNA: TGCGCCAGCAGCCCGGGAGATGGTGGGGGGAATGAGCAGTTCTTC. The rearrangement uses TRBV5-1 and TRBJ2-1, with a tentative D call TRBD2 (6 bases). Trimming removed 4 bases from V and 7 bases from J, with 18 bases in between. The CDR3 contains 15 residues. Germline V gives CDR1 SGHRS, CDR2 YFSETQ.